The text below deals with one T cell receptor (beta chain). Antigen unknown. Assay used: immunoSEQ multiplex PCR; TCRdb lists only in-frame clones, some missing. Of a few million clones in the sample, under 95% were seen once. The ends lost 0 bases at V and 0 bases at J; junction bases unmatched: 11. This CDR3 contains 20 residues. CDR1 MDHEN and CDR2 SYDVKM come from the germline V gene. The sample originates from a study of shared clonotypes between healthy human individuals. Study results and limitations: Larger estimated richness was generally recorded for naive subsets relative to memory subsets.

The source of this sequence is a man aged 18 to 30 in good health. Some clones in this sample may be carry-over from other donors' samples. This chain links TRBV28 with TRBJ2-6, with 7 bases matching TRBD1. The sequenced material came from naive CD4+ T cells from PBMCs. Subset defined: CD45RA+ positively selected. The CDR3 region has the DNA TGTGCCAGCAGTTTATGGGACAGGACAGCCCCAGACTCTGGGGCCAACGTCCTGACTTTC. Translating it yields CASSLWDRTAPDSGANVLTF.